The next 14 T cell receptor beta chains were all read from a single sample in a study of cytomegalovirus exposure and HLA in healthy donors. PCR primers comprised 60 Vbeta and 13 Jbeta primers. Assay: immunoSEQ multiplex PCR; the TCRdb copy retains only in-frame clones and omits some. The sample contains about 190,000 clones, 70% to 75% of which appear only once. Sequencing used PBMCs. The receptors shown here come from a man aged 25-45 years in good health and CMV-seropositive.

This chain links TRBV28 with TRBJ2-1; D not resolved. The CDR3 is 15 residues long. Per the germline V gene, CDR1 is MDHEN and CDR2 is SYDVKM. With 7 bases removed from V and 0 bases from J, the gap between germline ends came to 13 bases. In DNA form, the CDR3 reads TGTGCCAGCACCTTCACTCGAAGCTCCTACAATGAGCAGTTCTTC. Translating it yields CASTFTRSSYNEQFF.

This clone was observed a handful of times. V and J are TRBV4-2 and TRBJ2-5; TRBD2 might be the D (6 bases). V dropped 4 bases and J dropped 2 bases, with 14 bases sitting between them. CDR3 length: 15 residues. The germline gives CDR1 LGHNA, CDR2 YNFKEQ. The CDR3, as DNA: TGTGCCAGCAGCCCGGGGCCCGGAGGGCAAGAGACCCAGTACTTC. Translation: CASSPGPGGQETQYF.

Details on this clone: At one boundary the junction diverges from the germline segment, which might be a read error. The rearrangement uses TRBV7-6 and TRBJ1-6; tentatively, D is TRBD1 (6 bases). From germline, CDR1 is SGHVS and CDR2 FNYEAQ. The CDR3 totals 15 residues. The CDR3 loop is CVSSSARQGNSPLHF. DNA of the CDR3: TGTGTCAGCAGCTCGGCGAGGCAGGGGAACTCACCCCTCCACTTT.

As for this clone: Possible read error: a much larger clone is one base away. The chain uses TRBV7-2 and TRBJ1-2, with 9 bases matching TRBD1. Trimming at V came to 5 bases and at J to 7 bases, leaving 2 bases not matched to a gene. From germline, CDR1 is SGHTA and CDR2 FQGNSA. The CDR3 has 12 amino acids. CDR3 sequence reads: CASSPGQGGYTF. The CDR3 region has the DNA TGTGCCAGCAGCCCGGGACAGGGTGGCTACACCTTC.

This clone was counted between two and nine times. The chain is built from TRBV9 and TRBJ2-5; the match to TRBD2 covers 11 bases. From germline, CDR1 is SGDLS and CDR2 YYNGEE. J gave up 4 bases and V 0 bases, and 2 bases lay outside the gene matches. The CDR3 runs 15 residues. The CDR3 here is CASSVGLAGGETQYF. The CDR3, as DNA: TGTGCCAGCAGCGTAGGGCTAGCGGGGGGAGAGACCCAGTACTTC.

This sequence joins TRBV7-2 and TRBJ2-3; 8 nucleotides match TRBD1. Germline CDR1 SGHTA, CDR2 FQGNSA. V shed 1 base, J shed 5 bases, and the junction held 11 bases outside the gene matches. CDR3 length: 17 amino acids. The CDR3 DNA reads TGTGCCAGCAGCTTAGTGGCAGGGGGCGTTGTTGGAGATACGCAGTATTTT. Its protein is CASSLVAGGVVGDTQYF.

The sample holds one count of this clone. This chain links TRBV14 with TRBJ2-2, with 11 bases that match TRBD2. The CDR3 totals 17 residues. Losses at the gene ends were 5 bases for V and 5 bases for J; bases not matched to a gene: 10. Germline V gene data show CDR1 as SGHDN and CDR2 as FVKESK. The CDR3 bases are TGTGCCAGCAGCTTACATAGCGGGAGGGGGGGTACCGGGGAGCTGTTTTTT. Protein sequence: CASSLHSGRGGTGELFF.

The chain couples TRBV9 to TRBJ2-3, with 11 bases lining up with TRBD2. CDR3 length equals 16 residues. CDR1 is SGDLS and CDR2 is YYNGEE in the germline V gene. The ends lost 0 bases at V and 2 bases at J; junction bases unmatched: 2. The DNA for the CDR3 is TGTGCCAGCAGCGTAGGACTAGCGGGGATCACAGATACGCAGTATTTT. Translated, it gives CASSVGLAGITDTQYF. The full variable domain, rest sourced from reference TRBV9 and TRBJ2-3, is DSGVTQTPKHLITATGQRVTLRCSPRSGDLSVYWYQQSLDQGLQFLIQYYNGEERAKGNILERFSAQQFPDLHSELNLSSLELGDSALYFCASSVGLAGITDTQYFGPGTRLTVL.

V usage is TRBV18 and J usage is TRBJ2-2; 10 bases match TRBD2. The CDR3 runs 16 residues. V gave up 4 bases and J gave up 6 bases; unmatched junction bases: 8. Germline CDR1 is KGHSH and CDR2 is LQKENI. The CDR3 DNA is TGTGCCAGCTCACGGATTTCTAGCGGGAGCTCCGGGGAGCTGTTTTTT. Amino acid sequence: CASSRISSGSSGELFF.

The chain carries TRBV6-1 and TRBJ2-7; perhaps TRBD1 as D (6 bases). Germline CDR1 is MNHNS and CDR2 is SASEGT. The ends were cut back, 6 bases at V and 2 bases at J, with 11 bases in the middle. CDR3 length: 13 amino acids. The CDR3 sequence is CASRGQGTYEQYF. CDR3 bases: TGTGCCAGCAGGGGCCAGGGGACCTACGAGCAGTACTTC.

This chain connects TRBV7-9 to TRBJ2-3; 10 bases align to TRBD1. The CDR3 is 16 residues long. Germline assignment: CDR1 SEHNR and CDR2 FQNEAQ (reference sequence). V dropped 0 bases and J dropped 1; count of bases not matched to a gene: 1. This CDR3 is CASSLAGTGGTDTQYF. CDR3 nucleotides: TGTGCCAGCAGCTTAGCCGGGACAGGGGGCACAGATACGCAGTATTTT.

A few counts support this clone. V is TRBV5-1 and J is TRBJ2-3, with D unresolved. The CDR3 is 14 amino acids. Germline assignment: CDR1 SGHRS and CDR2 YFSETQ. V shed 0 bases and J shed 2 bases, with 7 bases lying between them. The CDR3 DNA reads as TGCGCCAGCAGCTTGGAAAAGCTCACAGATACGCAGTATTTT. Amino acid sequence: CASSLEKLTDTQYF. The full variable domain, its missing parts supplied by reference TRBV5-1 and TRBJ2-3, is KAGVTQTPRYLIKTRGQQVTLSCSPISGHRSVSWYQQTPGQGLQFLFEYFSETQRNKGNFPGRFSGRQFSNSRSEMNVSTLELGDSALYLCASSLEKLTDTQYFGPGTRLTVL.

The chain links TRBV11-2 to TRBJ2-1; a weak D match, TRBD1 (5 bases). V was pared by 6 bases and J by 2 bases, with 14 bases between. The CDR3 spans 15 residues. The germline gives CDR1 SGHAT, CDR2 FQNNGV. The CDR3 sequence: CASSLTVGAYNEQFF. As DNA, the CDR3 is TGTGCCAGCAGTCTTACTGTAGGGGCCTACAATGAGCAGTTCTTC.

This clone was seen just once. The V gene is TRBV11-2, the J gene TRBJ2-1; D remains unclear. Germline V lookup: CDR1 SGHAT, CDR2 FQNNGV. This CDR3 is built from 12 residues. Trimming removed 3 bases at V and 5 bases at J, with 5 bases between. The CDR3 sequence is CASSFVDNEQFF. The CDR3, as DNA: TGTGCCAGCAGCTTCGTCGACAATGAGCAGTTCTTC.